These 19 T cell receptor beta chains originate from one sample sequenced in a study of cytomegalovirus exposure and HLA in healthy donors (dated by TCRdb to the late 2010s). Library construction relied on the immunoSEQ multiplex PCR assay. The multiplex PCR relied on a mix of 60 forward primers for TCR Vbeta segments and 13 reverse primers for TCR Jbeta segments. Here the immuneACCESS table is served through TCRdb, limited to in-frame sequences with V and J called. Missing clones are a known gap in these copies; in checked studies unresolved V genes cover under half, and the rest lacks a known reason. This sample has 110,000 to 150,000 clones in its table, and around 79% of those were observed once. The ten largest account for less than 2% of the sample. Sequenced input: PBMCs. Receptor source: a woman in her thirties in good health and CMV-seronegative.

CDR3 nucleotide sequence: TGTGCCAGCAGCCAAGAATCTGGAGGGAGCCGAGAGGATGAAAAACTGTTTTTT. It is translated as CASSQESGGSREDEKLFF. V and J are TRBV4-2 and TRBJ1-4; no clear D gene. Per germline, CDR1 LGHNA and CDR2 YNFKEQ. The CDR3 extends over 18 amino acids. Trimming took off 0 bases at V and 6 bases at J, with 20 bases between the two ends.

This chain uses TRBV25-1 with TRBJ2-3; TRBD1 is a possible D gene (7 bases). The V end was cut by 3 bases, the J end by 5 bases, with 15 bases between. The CDR3 runs to 15 residues. Germline CDR1 and CDR2: MGHDK and SYGVNS. CDR3 in amino acids: CASSDRQGGRDTQYF. The CDR3 DNA sequence: TGTGCCAGCAGTGATCGACAGGGAGGTAGAGATACGCAGTATTTT.

The chain carries TRBV5-6 and TRBJ2-7; TRBD1 is a possible D gene (5 bases). This CDR3 comprises 13 residues. Deletions cut 1 base from V and 2 bases from J, with 7 bases between. CDR1 is SGHDT, CDR2 YYEEEE, per germline. The chain's CDR3 is CASSLQGPYEQYF. The DNA for the CDR3 is TGTGCCAGCAGCTTGCAGGGCCCCTACGAGCAGTACTTC.

The chain combines TRBV30 with TRBJ2-2, with D perhaps matching TRBD2 (7 bases). Per the germline V gene, CDR1 is GTSNPN and CDR2 is SVGIG (reference sequence). This CDR3 contains 16 residues. V was pared by 4 bases and J by 5 bases, with 20 bases between. CDR3 DNA sequence: TGTGCCTGGACCAAGGGGGGGTCTTGGTATACCGGGGAGCTGTTTTTT. Translated, it gives CAWTKGGSWYTGELFF.

V is TRBV7-6 and J is TRBJ1-3, with TRBD1 matching 12 bases. The CDR3 loop spans 19 amino acids. J lost 0 bases, V lost 1 base, and 7 bases had no gene match. Germline V gives CDR1 SGHVS, CDR2 FNYEAQ. CDR3 loop: CASSLEGQGAWSSGNTIYF. CDR3 sequence (DNA): TGTGCCAGCAGCTTAGAGGGACAGGGGGCATGGAGCTCTGGAAACACCATATATTTT.

This sequence joins TRBV10-3 and TRBJ2-3; TRBD2 aligns across 8 bases. With 7 bases clipped from V and 2 bases from J, the junction kept 5 bases outside the gene matches. Germline CDR1 is ENHRY and CDR2 is SYGVKD. This CDR3 has 14 residues. This CDR3 is CAINRGGTTDTQYF. CDR3 sequence (DNA): TGTGCCATCAACCGGGGGGGCACCACAGATACGCAGTATTTT.

The chain couples TRBV19 to TRBJ1-3; 10 bases match TRBD1. CDR3 length: 20 residues. Germline loops: CDR1 LNHDA, CDR2 SQIVND (reference sequence). V gave up 4 bases and J gave up 0 bases; unmatched junction bases: 15. This chain's CDR3 is CASSTHRQGAARGSGNTIYF. The CDR3 bases are TGTGCCAGTAGTACACACCGACAGGGGGCTGCCAGAGGCTCTGGAAACACCATATATTTT.

The chain uses TRBV5-6 and TRBJ1-6; D uncertain. In germline, CDR1 is SGHDT, CDR2 YYEEEE. V dropped 3 bases and J dropped 0 bases, with 4 bases sitting between them. CDR3 length: 14 residues. CDR3 sequence (DNA): TGTGCCAGCAGCTGGAGCTCCTATAATTCACCCCTCCACTTT. Amino acid sequence: CASSWSSYNSPLHF.

The J gene is TRBJ1-1, the V gene TRBV7-2; TRBD1 is a possible D gene (5 bases). From germline, CDR1 is SGHTA and CDR2 FQGNSA. Trimming cost V 0 bases and J 4 bases, with 12 bases left between them. CDR3 length: 15 residues. The CDR3 DNA is TGTGCCAGCAGCTTAGCTGGCCAGGGATCCACTGAAGCTTTCTTT. Its translation is CASSLAGQGSTEAFF.

This clone showed up just once. The rearrangement joins TRBV20-1 to TRBJ2-3, with D perhaps matching TRBD2 (6 bases). CDR1 is DFQATT and CDR2 is SNEGSKA in the germline V gene (reference sequence). Trimming took 5 bases from V and 6 from J, leaving 9 bases between them. The CDR3 has 11 residues. CDR3 nucleotides: TGCAGTGCTGGGGCGGGGGATACGCAGTATTTT. Amino acid sequence: CSAGAGDTQYF.

This clone was seen a single time. The CDR3 coding sequence is TGTGCCAGCAGTATCTCGGGGGTCGATGAGCAGTTCTTC. It yields the protein CASSISGVDEQFF. V usage is TRBV5-4 and J usage is TRBJ2-1; TRBD2 is a possible D gene (6 bases). This CDR3 is 13 amino acids long. CDR1 and CDR2 from the germline V gene are SGHNT and YYREEE (reference sequence). Trimming pared 5 bases from V and 8 bases from J, leaving 14 bases between.

This sequence joins TRBV27 and TRBJ1-1; 11 bases are a match to TRBD1. V lost 6 bases, J lost 8 bases, and 11 bases stayed unmatched. The germline V gene encodes CDR1 MNHEY and CDR2 SMNVEV (reference sequence). The length of the CDR3 is 15 residues. The CDR3 region has the DNA TGTGCCAGCAGACTACCGGGACAGGGGGTCGGGGAAGCTTTCTTT. It specifies CASRLPGQGVGEAFF.

J is TRBJ1-1 and V is TRBV30; TRBD1 matches at 7 bases. The germline CDR1 and CDR2 sequences are GTSNPN and SVGIG (reference sequence). V was pared by 8 bases and J by 5 bases, with 8 bases of the junction left unmatched. The CDR3 consists of 12 residues. CDR3 DNA sequence: TGTGCCACCTACAGGGGTCTTACTGAAGCTTTCTTT. Amino acids: CATYRGLTEAFF.

This clone was picked up one time. The V and J genes are TRBV6-6 and TRBJ1-1, with no clear D. The length of the CDR3 is 13 residues. V lost 4 bases, J lost 2 bases, and 8 bases lay in between. From germline, CDR1 is MNHNY and CDR2 SVGAGI (reference sequence). Here the CDR3 reads CASSFTPNTEAFF. CDR3 in DNA: TGTGCCAGCAGTTTCACACCCAACACTGAAGCTTTCTTT.

The chain joins TRBV7-3 to TRBJ1-6; D may be TRBD1 (6 bases). V dropped 2 bases and J dropped 4 bases, with 9 bases sitting between them. Per the germline V gene, CDR1 is SGHTA and CDR2 is FQGTGA. The CDR3 spans 15 residues. CDR3 protein: CASSLSTGYNSPLHF. Here the CDR3 DNA reads TGTGCCAGCAGCTTATCAACAGGGTATAATTCACCCCTCCACTTT.

The rearrangement uses TRBV5-1 and TRBJ1-1; a weak D match, TRBD1 (6 bases). CDR1 SGHRS and CDR2 YFSETQ come from the germline V gene. CDR3 length equals 15 residues. V was cut by 5 bases and J by 0 bases, with 14 bases left in between. CDR3 amino acids: CASSSHQGLNTEAFF. The CDR3 coding sequence is TGCGCCAGCAGTTCCCATCAGGGGCTGAACACTGAAGCTTTCTTT.

CDR3 DNA: TGTGCCAGTAAGAGGGACAGGGGAAGAAGTGGAAACACCATATATTTT. Its translation: CASKRDRGRSGNTIYF. V usage is TRBV19 and J usage is TRBJ1-3; 10 positions match TRBD1. Germline values: CDR1 LNHDA, CDR2 SQIVND (reference sequence). This CDR3 spans 16 amino acids. V lost 7 bases and J lost 3; bases outside the gene matches: 9.

This clone was recorded a few times. V is TRBV6-5 and J is TRBJ1-2; D not resolved. CDR3 length equals 13 residues. Germline CDR1 and CDR2: MNHEY and SVGAGI. Trimming pared 6 bases from V and 8 bases from J, leaving 16 bases between. This CDR3 is CASRTPSTRGYTF. CDR3 DNA sequence: TGTGCCAGCAGGACACCGTCTACTAGGGGCTACACCTTC.

The chain combines TRBV9 with TRBJ2-3; 8 positions match TRBD2. The trim removed 0 bases at V and 4 bases at J, leaving 10 bases unmatched. This CDR3 region has 17 residues. CDR1 SGDLS and CDR2 YYNGEE come from the germline V gene. The DNA of the CDR3 is TGTGCCAGCAGCGTAGAGTCGTCTAGCGGGCCCGCAGATACGCAGTATTTT. Protein product: CASSVESSSGPADTQYF.